A selection of T cell receptor beta chains follows, all from one sample in a study of blood T cell repertoires in COVID-19. Some clones are missing from TCRdb's copy, which holds only in-frame ones; the method was immunoSEQ multiplex PCR. The data show tens of thousands of clones, about 78% seen once. The sequenced sample was peripheral blood. The receptors derive from a man in his fifties or sixties with active or convalescent COVID-19. CDR3s include the opening cysteine and the closing phenylalanine or tryptophan. The D gene is left open where the match is weak.

J: TRBJ2-7
length: 15
V: TRBV6-5
D: TRBD1
CDR3: CASSQFGTGIGEQYF

J: TRBJ1-1
length: 15
V: TRBV6-5
D: TRBD1
CDR3: CASSKRQGGNTEAFF

J: TRBJ2-5
length: 13
V: TRBV6-5
D: TRBD1
CDR3: CASSMDRVETQYF

J: TRBJ1-1
length: 14
V: TRBV18
D: NA
CDR3: CASSPAGWNTEAFF

J: TRBJ1-1
length: 15
V: TRBV5-1
D: NA
CDR3: CASSLDGGARTEAFF

J: TRBJ1-6
length: 12
V: TRBV7-9
D: TRBD1
CDR3: CASSFPGGTLHF

J: TRBJ2-1
length: 17
V: TRBV4-1
D: TRBD2
CDR3: CASSQDVAGGPYNEQFF

J: TRBJ2-7
length: 16
V: TRBV7-2
D: TRBD1
CDR3: CASSLSGTGETYEQYF

J: TRBJ1-2
length: 15
V: TRBV9
D: NA
CDR3: CASSLLDTQVYGYTF

J: TRBJ1-4
length: 15
V: TRBV6-5
D: NA
CDR3: CASGFSFRVGEKLFF

J: TRBJ1-2
length: 16
V: TRBV18
D: NA
CDR3: CASSPTQQLANYGYTF

J: TRBJ1-2
length: 16
V: TRBV19
D: TRBD1
CDR3: CATSQFGQGARYGYTF

J: TRBJ2-2
length: 17
V: TRBV7-3
D: TRBD1
CDR3: CASSLTPTGSGTGELFF

J: TRBJ2-3
length: 12
V: TRBV30
D: NA
CDR3: CAWRESSDTQYF

J: TRBJ1-2
length: 15
V: TRBV9
D: TRBD1
CDR3: CASSSNLGTGHGYTF

J: TRBJ2-1
length: 16
V: TRBV7-3
D: NA
CDR3: CASSPIGGSSYNEQFF

J: TRBJ2-5
length: 16
V: TRBV3-1/TRBV3-2
D: TRBD2
CDR3: CASSQGLAGGRETQYF

J: TRBJ1-2
length: 18
V: TRBV5-1
D: TRBD1
CDR3: CASSLVGTGFTNNYGYTF

J: TRBJ1-2
length: 14
V: TRBV30
D: NA
CDR3: CAWLKGQTRDGYTF

J: TRBJ2-1
length: 15
V: TRBV29-1
D: TRBD2
CDR3: CSVPREGGLYNEQFF

J: TRBJ2-3
length: 15
V: TRBV10-1
D: TRBD1
CDR3: CASSGDRRAGDTQYF

J: TRBJ2-1
length: 15
V: TRBV7-9
D: TRBD2
CDR3: CASTSSGGTYNEQFF

J: TRBJ2-4
length: 13
V: TRBV6-6
D: NA
CDR3: CASSQASGGFQYF

J: TRBJ2-2
length: 14
V: TRBV5-1
D: NA
CDR3: CASSRNSDTGELFF

J: TRBJ1-1
length: 16
V: TRBV5-1
D: TRBD1
CDR3: CASSLELQGARSEAFF

J: TRBJ1-5
length: 15
V: TRBV19
D: TRBD1
CDR3: CASSLAGGLFQPQHF

J: TRBJ1-1
length: 16
V: TRBV3-1/TRBV3-2
D: TRBD1
CDR3: CASRRTSGTGNTEAFF

J: TRBJ2-7
length: 13
V: TRBV29-1
D: TRBD1
CDR3: CSAKGQGSDEQYF

J: TRBJ1-4
length: 16
V: TRBV3-1/TRBV3-2
D: TRBD1
CDR3: CASSQASGTVFEKLFF

J: TRBJ2-1
length: 18
V: TRBV28
D: TRBD2
CDR3: CASSPGLAGGLSYNEQFF

J: TRBJ1-1
length: 11
V: TRBV29-1
D: NA
CDR3: CSDGGNTEAFF

J: TRBJ2-5
length: 15
V: TRBV12-5
D: TRBD2
CDR3: CASEEGGGFQETQYF

J: TRBJ1-1
length: 13
V: TRBV19
D: NA
CDR3: CPPHVGVGGAAFF

J: TRBJ1-1
length: 15
V: TRBV5-6
D: NA
CDR3: CASSSMVDMNTEAFF

J: TRBJ1-1
length: 16
V: TRBV19
D: NA
CDR3: CASSTLTGTKLIEAFF

J: TRBJ2-5
length: 14
V: TRBV18
D: NA
CDR3: CASSPGGVQETQYF

J: TRBJ2-1
length: 15
V: TRBV28
D: TRBD2
CDR3: CASSLFGLGSNEQFF

J: TRBJ2-7
length: 15
V: TRBV2
D: NA
CDR3: CASSPSGYRGHEQYF

J: TRBJ2-7
length: 15
V: TRBV4-1
D: TRBD2
CDR3: CASSQASGGTYVQYF

J: TRBJ2-2
length: 16
V: TRBV7-8
D: TRBD2
CDR3: CASSSGTSGRSGELFF

J: TRBJ2-7
length: 15
V: TRBV6-5
D: TRBD2
CDR3: CASSYGTSGSYEQYF